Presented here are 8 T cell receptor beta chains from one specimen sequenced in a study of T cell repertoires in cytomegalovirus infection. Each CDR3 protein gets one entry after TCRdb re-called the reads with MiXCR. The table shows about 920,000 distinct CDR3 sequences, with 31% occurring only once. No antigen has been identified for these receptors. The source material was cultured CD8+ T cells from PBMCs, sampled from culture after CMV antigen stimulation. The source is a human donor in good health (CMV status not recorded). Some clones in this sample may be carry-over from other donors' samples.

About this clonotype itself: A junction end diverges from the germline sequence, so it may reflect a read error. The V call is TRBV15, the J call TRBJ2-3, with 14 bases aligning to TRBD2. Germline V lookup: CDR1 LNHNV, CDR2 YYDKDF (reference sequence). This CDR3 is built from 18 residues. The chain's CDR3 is CATNRDGTSGGPADTQYF. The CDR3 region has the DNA TGTGCCACCAACAGAGATGGGACTAGCGGGGGACCCGCAGATACGCAGTATTTT.

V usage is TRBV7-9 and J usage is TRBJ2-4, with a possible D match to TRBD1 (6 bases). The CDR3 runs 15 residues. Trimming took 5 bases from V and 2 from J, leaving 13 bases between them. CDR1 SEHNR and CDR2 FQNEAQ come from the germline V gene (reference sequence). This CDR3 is CASSQDGTSKNIQYF. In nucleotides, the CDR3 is TGTGCCAGCAGCCAGGACGGGACATCCAAAAACATTCAGTACTTC.

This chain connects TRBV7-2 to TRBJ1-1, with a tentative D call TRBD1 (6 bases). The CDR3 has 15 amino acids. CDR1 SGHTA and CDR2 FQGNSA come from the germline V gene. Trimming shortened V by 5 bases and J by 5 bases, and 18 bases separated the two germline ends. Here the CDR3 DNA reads TGTGCCAGCAGCCCCACAGGGTCCCTGGGGACTGAAGCTTTCTTT. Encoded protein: CASSPTGSLGTEAFF.

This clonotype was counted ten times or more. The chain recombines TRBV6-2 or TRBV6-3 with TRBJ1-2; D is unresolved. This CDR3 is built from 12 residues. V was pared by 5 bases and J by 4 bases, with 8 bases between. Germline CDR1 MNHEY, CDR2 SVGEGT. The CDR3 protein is CASSPDGYGYTF. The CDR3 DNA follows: TGTGCCAGCAGTCCAGATGGCTATGGCTACACCTTC.

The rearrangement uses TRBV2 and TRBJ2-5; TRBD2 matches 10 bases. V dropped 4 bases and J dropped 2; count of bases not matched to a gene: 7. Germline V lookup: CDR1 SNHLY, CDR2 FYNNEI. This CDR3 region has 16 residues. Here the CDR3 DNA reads TGTGCCAGCAGTGTTACCCTAGCGGGGGCACAAGAGACCCAGTACTTC. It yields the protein CASSVTLAGAQETQYF. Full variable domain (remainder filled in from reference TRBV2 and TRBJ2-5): EPEVTQTPSHQVTQMGQEVILRCVPISNHLYFYWYRQILGQKVEFLVSFYNNEISEKSEIFDDQFSVERPDGSNFTLKIRSTKLEDSAMYFCASSVTLAGAQETQYFGPGTRLLVL.

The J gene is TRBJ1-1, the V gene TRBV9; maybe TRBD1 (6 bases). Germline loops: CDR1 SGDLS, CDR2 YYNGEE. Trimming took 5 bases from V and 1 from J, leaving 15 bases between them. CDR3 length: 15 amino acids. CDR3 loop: CASRLGGAQNTEAFF. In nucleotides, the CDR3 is TGTGCCAGCAGACTAGGGGGGGCCCAGAACACTGAAGCTTTCTTT.

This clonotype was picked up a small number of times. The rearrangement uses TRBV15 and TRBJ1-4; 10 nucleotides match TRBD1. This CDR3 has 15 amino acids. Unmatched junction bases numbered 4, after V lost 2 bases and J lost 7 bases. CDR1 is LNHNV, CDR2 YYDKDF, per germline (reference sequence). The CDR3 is CATSRPGTGAEKLFF. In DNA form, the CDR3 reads TGTGCCACCAGCAGACCCGGGACAGGGGCTGAAAAACTGTTTTTT.

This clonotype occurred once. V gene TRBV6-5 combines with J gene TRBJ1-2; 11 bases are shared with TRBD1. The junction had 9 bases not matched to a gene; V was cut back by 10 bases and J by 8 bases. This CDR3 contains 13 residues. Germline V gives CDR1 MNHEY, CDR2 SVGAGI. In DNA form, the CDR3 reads TGTGCCACCTGGACAGGGGGCGCATTGGGCTACACCTTC. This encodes CATWTGGALGYTF.